This entry lists 17 T cell receptor beta chains sequenced from one sample in a study of memory CD4+ T cells and cytomegalovirus serostatus (dated by TCRdb to between 2018 and 2021). Single viable CD3+CD4+CD8-CD45RO+ cells were sorted as memory CD4+ T cells on a FACSAria II. Receptor libraries were prepared by the immunoSEQ multiplex PCR assay. The table comes from immuneACCESS by way of TCRdb, which keeps in-frame sequences with V and J called. Part of the clones is missing from these tables; in studies checked, under half for an unresolved V gene and the rest for unknown reasons. The sample contains some 47,000 clones, roughly 78% of them found a single time. 0.77% of the sample lies in the top ten. The sequencing sample was made of memory CD4+ T cells from blood. Source of these receptors: an adult in good health and CMV-seronegative.

This clone appeared a single time. The J gene is TRBJ1-2, the V gene TRBV30, with D unclear. Germline V gene sequence: CDR1 GTSNPN, CDR2 SVGIG (reference sequence). The V and J ends lost 5 bases and 7 bases respectively, with 8 bases between them. CDR3 length equals 10 residues. CDR3 nucleotide sequence: TGTGCCTGGCGGAAGGGTGGCTACACCTTC. Its protein is CAWRKGGYTF.

V and J are TRBV19 and TRBJ2-7; 7 bases line up with TRBD1. The CDR3 runs to 14 residues. The V and J ends lost 6 bases and 2 bases, in that order; junction bases with no gene match: 7. CDR1 is LNHDA and CDR2 is SQIVND in the germline V gene (reference sequence). CDR3 nucleotides: TGTGCCAGTAGCACAGGGGCCCTCGCCTACGAGCAGTACTTC. This sequence encodes CASSTGALAYEQYF. Full variable domain (outside the CDR3, taken from reference TRBV19 and TRBJ2-7): DGGITQSPKYLFRKEGQNVTLSCEQNLNHDAMYWYRQDPGQGLRLIYYSQIVNDFQKGDIAEGYSVSREKKESFPLTVTSAQKNPTAFYLCASSTGALAYEQYFGPGTRLTVT.

This clone was picked up one time. V is TRBV6-5 and J is TRBJ1-2; D not certain. V lost 4 bases and J 7 bases, leaving 10 bases between the germline ends. CDR3 length equals 12 residues. Germline loops: CDR1 MNHEY, CDR2 SVGAGI. CDR3 DNA: TGTGCCAGCAGTTTAGGGTCGGGTGGCTACACCTTC. As protein: CASSLGSGGYTF.

The chain has TRBV7-2 and TRBJ2-3; TRBD2 agrees at 7 bases. CDR1 SGHTA and CDR2 FQGNSA come from the germline V gene. The trim removed 2 bases at V and 4 bases at J, leaving 3 bases unmatched. This CDR3 contains 14 residues. CDR3 bases: TGTGCCAGCAGCTTAAGGAGCGGGGCAGATACGCAGTATTTT. This sequence encodes CASSLRSGADTQYF. Drawing the rest from reference TRBV7-2 and TRBJ2-3, the complete variable domain is GAGVSQSPSNKVTEKGKDVELRCDPISGHTALYWYRQSLGQGLEFLIYFQGNSAPDKSGLPSDRFSAERTGGSVSTLTIQRTQQEDSAVYLCASSLRSGADTQYFGPGTRLTVL.

This chain connects TRBV7-2 to TRBJ1-2; the D is unclear. This CDR3 spans 15 amino acids. V lost 7 bases to trimming and J lost 0 bases, with 15 bases between them. Germline V gene data show CDR1 as SGHTA and CDR2 as FQGNSA. The CDR3 reads CASTITTSANYGYTF. The CDR3 nucleotides are TGTGCCAGCACCATTACAACTTCGGCTAACTATGGCTACACCTTC.

The genes are TRBV2 and TRBJ2-7; TRBD2 aligns across 8 bases. V trimming: 4 bases; J trimming: 6 bases; junction bases outside the gene matches: 5. Germline V CDR1 and CDR2: SNHLY, FYNNEI. The CDR3 runs 13 residues. The CDR3 loop is CASSATGGAEQYF. The DNA for the CDR3 is TGTGCCAGCAGTGCAACGGGGGGGGCCGAGCAGTACTTC. Full variable domain (outside the CDR3, taken from reference TRBV2 and TRBJ2-7): EPEVTQTPSHQVTQMGQEVILRCVPISNHLYFYWYRQILGQKVEFLVSFYNNEISEKSEIFDDQFSVERPDGSNFTLKIRSTKLEDSAMYFCASSATGGAEQYFGPGTRLTVT.

The V gene is TRBV6-1, the J gene TRBJ2-7; D may match TRBD1 or TRBD2 (6 bases each). Germline loops: CDR1 MNHNS, CDR2 SASEGT. The CDR3 contains 14 residues. Trimming took off 8 bases at V and 0 bases at J, with 14 bases between the two ends. This CDR3 is CASGGRFSSYEQYF. DNA for the CDR3: TGTGCCAGCGGGGGGCGATTCAGCTCCTACGAGCAGTACTTC.

J is TRBJ2-4 and V is TRBV9, with 8 bases fitting TRBD2. The CDR3 loop spans 18 amino acids. V lost 4 bases to trimming and J lost 7 bases; unmatched junction nucleotides: 19. CDR1 and CDR2 from the germline V gene are SGDLS and YYNGEE. This CDR3 is CASSPLQPGGLAGNIQYF. CDR3 DNA sequence: TGTGCCAGCAGCCCCCTACAGCCCGGAGGACTAGCTGGTAACATTCAGTACTTC.

CDR3 bases: TGCGCCAGCAGCTTGGCGGCCCCTAGCACAGATACGCAGTATTTT. This codes for CASSLAAPSTDTQYF. This chain links TRBV5-1 with TRBJ2-3; unclear D gene. From germline, CDR1 is SGHRS and CDR2 YFSETQ. Trimming cost V 0 bases and J 0 bases, with 8 bases left between them. This CDR3 is 15 amino acids long.

The chain has TRBV18 and TRBJ1-2; TRBD1 matches at 8 bases. Germline trimming cut 6 bases from V and 0 bases from J; bases unmatched to any gene: 6. Germline CDR1 is KGHSH and CDR2 is LQKENI. This CDR3 comprises 15 residues. CDR3 region: CASSRDRTTNYGYTF. In DNA, the CDR3 is TGTGCCAGCTCGCGGGACAGGACAACTAACTATGGCTACACCTTC.

Of note for this clone: The identical CDR3 is also encoded by other nucleotide sequences in the sample. The J gene is TRBJ1-1, the V gene TRBV28; D gene unclear. The V end was cut by 4 bases, the J end by 5 bases, with 11 bases between. The length of the CDR3 is 13 residues. Germline-derived CDR1 and CDR2 are MDHEN and SYDVKM. The CDR3 loop is CASSSPGRTEAFF. The CDR3 nucleotides read TGTGCCAGCAGTTCGCCTGGCAGGACTGAAGCTTTCTTT. The full variable domain, its missing parts supplied by reference TRBV28 and TRBJ1-1, is DVKVTQSSRYLVKRTGEKVFLECVQDMDHENMFWYRQDPGLGLRLIYFSYDVKMKEKGDIPEGYSVSREKKERFSLILESASTNQTSMYLCASSSPGRTEAFFGQGTRLTVV.

This chain links TRBV5-1 with TRBJ1-2; 8 nucleotides line up with TRBD1. The V gene end was trimmed by 2 bases and the J gene end by 6 bases; junction bases not matched to a gene: 12. The length of the CDR3 is 16 residues. The germline CDR1 and CDR2 sequences are SGHRS and YFSETQ. CDR3 coding DNA: TGCGCCAGCAGCTTAGGACAGGGAAAAGGTGTCGATGGCTACACCTTC. It is translated as CASSLGQGKGVDGYTF. The full variable domain, in which reference TRBV5-1 and TRBJ1-2 provide the parts outside the CDR3, is KAGVTQTPRYLIKTRGQQVTLSCSPISGHRSVSWYQQTPGQGLQFLFEYFSETQRNKGNFPGRFSGRQFSNSRSEMNVSTLELGDSALYLCASSLGQGKGVDGYTFGSGTRLTVV.

The CDR3 is CASSLWRGGYNEQFF. In nucleotides, the CDR3 is TGTGCCAGCAGCCTGTGGCGGGGGGGATACAATGAGCAGTTCTTC. The rearrangement links TRBV11-2 to TRBJ2-1, with 9 bases identical to TRBD2. Unmatched junction bases numbered 6, after V lost 5 bases and J lost 4 bases. Germline CDR1 and CDR2: SGHAT and FQNNGV. The CDR3 is 15 amino acids.

This rearrangement joins TRBV5-6 to TRBJ1-2; 11 bases are shared with TRBD1. Unmatched junction bases numbered 5, after V lost 0 bases and J lost 4 bases. The CDR3 spans 16 residues. Germline V CDR1 and CDR2: SGHDT, YYEEEE. The CDR3 region is CASSLEGQGAAYGYTF. The CDR3 DNA reads TGTGCCAGCAGCTTGGAAGGACAGGGGGCTGCCTATGGCTACACCTTC.

The CDR3 DNA follows: TGCGCCAGCAGCTTGGAGCCAGGGCGTGAGCAGTACTTC. The encoded protein is CASSLEPGREQYF. The chain combines TRBV5-1 with TRBJ2-7; a possible D gene is TRBD1 (5 bases). Germline V gene data show CDR1 as SGHRS and CDR2 as YFSETQ. Trimming left V 0 bases short and J 7 bases short, with 11 bases between. There are 13 residues in the CDR3. Using reference TRBV5-1 and TRBJ2-7 for the parts outside the CDR3, the full variable domain is KAGVTQTPRYLIKTRGQQVTLSCSPISGHRSVSWYQQTPGQGLQFLFEYFSETQRNKGNFPGRFSGRQFSNSRSEMNVSTLELGDSALYLCASSLEPGREQYFGPGTRLTVT.

The chain combines TRBV5-1 with TRBJ1-4; D gene uncertain. Germline-derived CDR1 and CDR2 are SGHRS and YFSETQ. This CDR3 has 12 residues. Trimming took 2 bases from V and 4 from J, leaving 3 bases between them. DNA of the CDR3: TGCGCCAGCAGCTTATATAATGAAAAACTGTTTTTT. Residues: CASSLYNEKLFF.

This clone rates as medium-sized. The same CDR3 arises from other DNA sequences in this sample as well. This chain links TRBV25-1 with TRBJ2-7; D gene uncertain. V lost 5 bases and J 2 bases, leaving 7 bases between the germline ends. In germline, CDR1 is MGHDK, CDR2 SYGVNS. The length of the CDR3 is 12 residues. The CDR3 region has the DNA TGTGCCAGCAGTTTGGGGACCTACGAGCAGTACTTC. Amino acid sequence: CASSLGTYEQYF.